Following are 21 T cell receptor beta chains from one sample sequenced in a study of T cell repertoires in cytomegalovirus infection. One entry per CDR3 protein results from TCRdb running MiXCR on the reads. The sample carries fewer than 650,000 distinct CDR3 sequences, 40% recorded once. Antigen specificity for these receptors is unknown. The input for sequencing was cultured PBMCs, taken from culture after CMV antigen stimulation. Receptors originate from a human donor in good health (CMV status not recorded). Some clones in this sample may be carry-over from other donors' samples.

V usage is TRBV20-1 and J usage is TRBJ1-1; 9 bases are a match to TRBD1. J lost 4 bases, V lost 6 bases, and 6 bases had no gene match. The CDR3 totals 13 residues. The V gene's germline CDR1 is DFQATT and CDR2 SNEGSKA (reference sequence). CDR3: CSATGGIGTEAFF. DNA for the CDR3: TGCAGTGCCACAGGGGGCATCGGCACTGAAGCTTTCTTT.

In its sample, this clonotype was seen many times. The rearrangement joins TRBV7-2 to TRBJ1-4; D is unresolved. Trimming took off 0 bases at V and 4 bases at J, with 15 bases between the two ends. Germline V CDR1 and CDR2: SGHTA, FQGNSA. This CDR3 spans 17 amino acids. This CDR3 reads CASSLAGGGFGNEKLFF. For the CDR3, the DNA is TGTGCCAGCAGCTTAGCGGGCGGCGGATTCGGTAATGAAAAACTGTTTTTT. The whole variable domain, filled in from reference TRBV7-2 and TRBJ1-4, reads GAGVSQSPSNKVTEKGKDVELRCDPISGHTALYWYRQSLGQGLEFLIYFQGNSAPDKSGLPSDRFSAERTGGSVSTLTIQRTQQEDSAVYLCASSLAGGGFGNEKLFFGSGTQLSVL.

This clonotype was observed at least ten times. The genes are TRBV7-8 and TRBJ1-5; D is ambiguous. Per germline, CDR1 SGHVS and CDR2 FQNEAQ. The ends were cut back, 5 bases at V and 1 base at J, with 15 bases in the middle. The CDR3 sequence is 16 residues long. CDR3 sequence (DNA): TGTGCCAGCAGCCTCCCGTCCGGCAGCAGCAATCAGCCCCAGCATTTT. This gives the protein CASSLPSGSSNQPQHF.

The sample holds a few counts of this clonotype. The V gene is TRBV11-2, the J gene TRBJ2-1; the match to TRBD2 covers 9 bases. The ends lost 0 bases at V and 8 bases at J; junction bases unmatched: 5. CDR1 and CDR2 (germline): SGHAT, FQNNGV. This CDR3 comprises 15 residues. CDR3 sequence: CASSLDISGRDEQFF. CDR3 DNA: TGTGCCAGCAGCTTAGATATTAGCGGGAGAGATGAGCAGTTCTTC.

This clonotype was observed a few times. The chain combines TRBV12-3 or TRBV12-4 with TRBJ1-5; 8 positions agree with TRBD1. Trimming removed 5 bases from V and 2 bases from J; junction bases left unmatched: 11. The CDR3 consists of 17 residues. The CDR3 coding sequence is TGTGCCAGCAGTCAACCCAGGGGGCAAGTGGGCAATCAGCCCCAGCATTTT. Translation gives CASSQPRGQVGNQPQHF.

This clonotype has more than one count but fewer than ten. J is TRBJ2-5 and V is TRBV7-8; 7 nucleotides line up with TRBD2. Germline V lookup: CDR1 SGHVS, CDR2 FQNEAQ. J gave up 0 bases and V 5 bases, and 6 bases lay outside the gene matches. The CDR3 has 15 residues. In DNA form, the CDR3 reads TGTGCCAGCAGCCCACTGGGGGGGTACCAAGAGACCCAGTACTTC. It specifies CASSPLGGYQETQYF.

This clonotype was recorded a few times. The chain carries TRBV7-9 and TRBJ2-5; 10 nucleotides align to TRBD2. V lost 1 base to trimming and J lost 4 bases; unmatched junction nucleotides: 6. The CDR3 is 16 residues long. CDR1 and CDR2 from the germline V gene are SEHNR and FQNEAQ (reference sequence). This CDR3 is CASSLGALAGLETQYF. The CDR3 DNA is TGTGCCAGCAGCTTAGGCGCACTAGCGGGGCTAGAGACCCAGTACTTC.

This clonotype was counted only a few times. V is TRBV7-9 and J is TRBJ2-5; TRBD2 agrees at 11 bases. Trimming removed 5 bases from V and 6 bases from J; junction bases left unmatched: 11. There are 16 residues in the CDR3. Germline V gene data show CDR1 as SEHNR and CDR2 as FQNEAQ (reference sequence). The CDR3: CASSLHTSGSLKTQYF. DNA of the CDR3: TGTGCCAGCAGCCTTCATACTAGCGGGAGTTTGAAGACCCAGTACTTC.

In its sample, this clonotype was seen a few times. CDR3 coding DNA: TGTGCCAGCAGCTTTTGGGCGGGGAGGGAAGAGACCCAGTACTTC. This sequence encodes CASSFWAGREETQYF. The V call is TRBV7-2, the J call TRBJ2-5, with TRBD2 matching over 7 bases. Germline V CDR1 and CDR2: SGHTA, FQGNSA. The CDR3 covers 15 residues. J gave up 3 bases and V 3 bases, and 7 bases lay outside the gene matches.

The chain has TRBV6-1 and TRBJ2-5, with D tentatively TRBD1 or TRBD2 (5 bases each). The CDR3 runs to 16 residues. Per the germline V gene, CDR1 is MNHNS and CDR2 is SASEGT. The V end lost 5 bases, the J end lost 5 bases, and 21 bases lay between the germline ends. CDR3 residues: CASSPNILGQEETQYF. CDR3 in DNA: TGTGCCAGCAGTCCAAACATACTAGGACAAGAGGAGACCCAGTACTTC.

This clonotype was observed a handful of times. This sequence joins TRBV19 and TRBJ2-7, with D possibly matching TRBD1 (6 bases). The CDR3 contains 14 residues. Germline values: CDR1 LNHDA, CDR2 SQIVND (reference sequence). V was pared by 2 bases and J by 5 bases, with 13 bases between. The CDR3 DNA sequence: TGTGCCAGTAGTATAAGAGACAGGTGGCACGAGCAGTACTTC. This gives the protein CASSIRDRWHEQYF.

V gene TRBV7-2 combines with J gene TRBJ1-2; no reliable D call. From germline, CDR1 is SGHTA and CDR2 FQGNSA. This CDR3 spans 12 amino acids. Trimming shortened V by 2 bases and J by 8 bases, and 9 bases separated the two germline ends. The CDR3 region is CASSLSLRGYTF. CDR3 in DNA: TGTGCCAGCAGCTTAAGTCTACGCGGCTACACCTTC. The variable domain in full, with the rest retrieved from reference TRBV7-2 and TRBJ1-2, is GAGVSQSPSNKVTEKGKDVELRCDPISGHTALYWYRQSLGQGLEFLIYFQGNSAPDKSGLPSDRFSAERTGGSVSTLTIQRTQQEDSAVYLCASSLSLRGYTFGSGTRLTVV.

The rearrangement uses TRBV27 and TRBJ2-1; the D gene could be TRBD1 or TRBD2 (5 bases each). V was trimmed by 0 bases and J by 6 bases, leaving 15 bases between them. Germline values: CDR1 MNHEY, CDR2 SMNVEV (reference sequence). The CDR3 has 16 residues. The CDR3 nucleotides are TGTGCCAGCAGTTTATCGTCTGAGGGGTTAGGCAATGAGCAGTTCTTC. It encodes CASSLSSEGLGNEQFF.

The chain has TRBV24-1 and TRBJ2-6, with TRBD1 as a possible D gene (5 bases). CDR1 and CDR2 (germline): KGHDR, SFDVKD. Trimming took off 4 bases at V and 1 base at J, with 19 bases between the two ends. This CDR3 region has 19 residues. Here the CDR3 DNA reads TGTGCCACCAGTGACCCAGACAGCAGGTCTAGTTCTGGGGCCAACGTCCTGACTTTC. Translation gives CATSDPDSRSSSGANVLTF.

This clonotype came up once. V usage is TRBV3-1 and J usage is TRBJ2-4; D might be TRBD2 (5 bases). Germline V CDR1 and CDR2: LGHDT, YNNKEL (reference sequence). The CDR3 consists of 16 residues. The V and J ends lost 4 bases and 1 base respectively, with 14 bases between them. The CDR3 bases are TGTGCCAGCAGCCCGGAACTGCGGGTGGCCAAAAACATTCAGTACTTC. Protein sequence: CASSPELRVAKNIQYF.

At least ten counts were recorded for this clonotype. The V and J genes are TRBV7-2 and TRBJ2-2; the D is unclear. Germline CDR1 and CDR2: SGHTA and FQGNSA. The ends were cut back, 5 bases at V and 1 base at J, with 14 bases in the middle. The CDR3 is made up of 16 amino acids. Here the CDR3 reads CASSQVSLVNTGELFF. The DNA for the CDR3 is TGTGCCAGCAGCCAAGTTTCACTCGTGAACACCGGGGAGCTGTTTTTT.

This clonotype was observed once. V and J are TRBV4-3 and TRBJ1-2; weak D call: TRBD1 (5 bases). The CDR3 has 13 amino acids. Trimming removed 0 bases from V and 8 bases from J, with 10 bases in between. The germline V gene has CDR1 LGHNA and CDR2 YSLEER. The CDR3 sequence: CASSQEGWDGYTF. As DNA, the CDR3 is TGCGCCAGCAGCCAAGAAGGTTGGGACGGCTACACCTTC.

This rearrangement joins TRBV7-2 to TRBJ2-2; D remains ambiguous. Germline V gives CDR1 SGHTA, CDR2 FQGNSA. Trimming removed 4 bases from V and 7 bases from J, with 13 bases in between. CDR3 size: 14 residues. CDR3: CASSSRVVGGELFF. CDR3 sequence (DNA): TGTGCCAGCAGCTCACGGGTAGTGGGCGGGGAGCTGTTTTTT.

In DNA, the CDR3 is TGTGCCAGCAGTTACTCGATCGCCGGGAGAGCCTACGAGCAGTACTTC. Translating it yields CASSYSIAGRAYEQYF. The chain is built from TRBV6-6 and TRBJ2-7; D may be TRBD2 (6 bases). Trimming took off 0 bases at V and 2 bases at J, with 14 bases between the two ends. The CDR3 length is 16 residues. Germline values: CDR1 MNHNY, CDR2 SVGAGI (reference sequence).

J is TRBJ2-7 and V is TRBV7-2; 14 positions match TRBD2. The CDR3 sequence is 20 residues long. The germline CDR1 and CDR2 sequences are SGHTA and FQGNSA. Trimming took 5 bases from V and 3 from J; bases not matched to a gene: 18. CDR3 in amino acids: CASSQGTAGTSGRGVYEQYF. CDR3 nucleotides: TGTGCCAGCAGCCAGGGGACAGCGGGGACTAGCGGGAGAGGGGTCTACGAGCAGTACTTC.

This clonotype was seen once. The J gene is TRBJ2-4, the V gene TRBV11-2; 8 bases line up with TRBD2. The CDR3 is made up of 14 amino acids. V shed 6 bases, J shed 9 bases, and the junction held 10 bases outside the gene matches. Germline CDR1 and CDR2: SGHAT and FQNNGV. The CDR3 protein is CASRTERGRAIQYF. CDR3 DNA: TGTGCCAGCAGAACGGAGCGGGGGCGGGCCATTCAGTACTTC.